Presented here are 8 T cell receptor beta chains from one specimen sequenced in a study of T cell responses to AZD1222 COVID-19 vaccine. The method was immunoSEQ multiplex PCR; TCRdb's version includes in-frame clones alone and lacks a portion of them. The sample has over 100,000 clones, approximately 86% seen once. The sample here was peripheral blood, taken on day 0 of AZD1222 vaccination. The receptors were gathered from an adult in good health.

The CDR3 nucleotides are TGTGCCAGCACCGAGGGAGCCAAACACAACTACAATGAGCAGTTCTTC. Its translation: CASTEGAKHNYNEQFF. This chain connects TRBV3-1 (or the pseudogene TRBV3-2) to TRBJ2-1; tentatively, D is TRBD2 (5 bases). The germline CDR1 and CDR2 sequences are LGHDT and YNNKEL (reference sequence). This CDR3 comprises 16 residues. Trimming cost V 7 bases and J 3 bases, with 19 bases left between them.

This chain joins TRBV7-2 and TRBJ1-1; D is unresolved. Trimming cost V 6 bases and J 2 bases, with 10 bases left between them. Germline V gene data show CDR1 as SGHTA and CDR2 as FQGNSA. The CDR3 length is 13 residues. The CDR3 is CASSPDPNTEAFF. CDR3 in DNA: TGTGCCAGCAGTCCTGACCCAAACACTGAAGCTTTCTTT.

The DNA for the CDR3 is TGTGCCAGCAGCCGCGACAGGCCCGCTAACTATGGCTACACCTTC. It is translated as CASSRDRPANYGYTF. The rearrangement links TRBV14 to TRBJ1-2, with a weak D call TRBD1 (6 bases). Germline CDR1 reads SGHDN; CDR2 reads FVKESK. The CDR3 is made up of 15 amino acids. The V end was cut by 4 bases, the J end by 0 bases, with 12 bases between.

DNA of the CDR3: TGTGCCAGCTCACCCTGGGAGACAGAAAAAACCACAGATACGCAGTATTTT. This encodes CASSPWETEKTTDTQYF. This chain links TRBV18 with TRBJ2-3; TRBD1 or TRBD2 may be the D gene (5 bases each). CDR3 length equals 17 residues. The V and J ends lost 3 bases and 2 bases respectively, with 18 bases between them. The V gene's germline CDR1 is KGHSH and CDR2 LQKENI.

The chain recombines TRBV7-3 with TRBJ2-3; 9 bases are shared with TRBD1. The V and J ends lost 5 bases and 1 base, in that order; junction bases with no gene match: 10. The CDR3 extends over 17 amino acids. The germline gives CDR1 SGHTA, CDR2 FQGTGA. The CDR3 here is CASSPTRTGEGTDTQYF. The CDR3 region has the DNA TGTGCCAGCAGCCCTACCCGGACAGGGGAAGGCACAGATACGCAGTATTTT. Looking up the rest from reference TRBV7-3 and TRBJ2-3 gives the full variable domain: GAGVSQTPSNKVTEKGKYVELRCDPISGHTALYWYRQSLGQGPEFLIYFQGTGAADDSGLPNDRFFAVRPEGSVSTLKIQRTERGDSAVYLCASSPTRTGEGTDTQYFGPGTRLTVL.

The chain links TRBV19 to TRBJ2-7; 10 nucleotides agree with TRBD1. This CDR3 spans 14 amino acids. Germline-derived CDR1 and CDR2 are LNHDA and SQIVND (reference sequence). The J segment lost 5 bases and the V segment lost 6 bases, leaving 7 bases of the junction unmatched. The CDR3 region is CASRPRDRGHEQYF. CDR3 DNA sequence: TGTGCCAGTAGACCCCGGGACAGGGGCCACGAGCAGTACTTC.

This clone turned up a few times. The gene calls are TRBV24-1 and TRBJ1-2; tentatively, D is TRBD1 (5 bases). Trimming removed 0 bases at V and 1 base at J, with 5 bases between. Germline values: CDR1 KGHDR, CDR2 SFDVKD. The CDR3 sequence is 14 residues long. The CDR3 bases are TGTGCCACCAGTGATTTGGACAGTAACTATGGCTACACCTTC. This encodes CATSDLDSNYGYTF.

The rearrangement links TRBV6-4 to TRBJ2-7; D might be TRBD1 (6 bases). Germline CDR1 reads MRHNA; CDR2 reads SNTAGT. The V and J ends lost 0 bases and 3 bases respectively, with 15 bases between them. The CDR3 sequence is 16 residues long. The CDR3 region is CASSDSKGQPHYEQYF. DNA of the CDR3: TGTGCCAGCAGTGACTCGAAAGGACAGCCCCACTACGAGCAGTACTTC.